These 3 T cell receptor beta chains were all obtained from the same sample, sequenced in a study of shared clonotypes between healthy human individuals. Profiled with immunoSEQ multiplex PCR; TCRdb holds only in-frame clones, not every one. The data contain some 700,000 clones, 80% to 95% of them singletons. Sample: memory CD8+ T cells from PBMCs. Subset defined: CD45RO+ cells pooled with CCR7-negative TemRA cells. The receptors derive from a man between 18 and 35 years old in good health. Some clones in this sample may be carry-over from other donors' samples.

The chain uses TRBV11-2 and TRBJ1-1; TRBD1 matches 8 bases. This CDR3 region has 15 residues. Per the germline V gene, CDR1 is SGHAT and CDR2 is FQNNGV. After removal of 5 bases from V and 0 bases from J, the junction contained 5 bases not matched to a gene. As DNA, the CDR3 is TGTGCCAGCAGCGAGTACAGGGGGATGAACACTGAAGCTTTCTTT. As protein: CASSEYRGMNTEAFF.

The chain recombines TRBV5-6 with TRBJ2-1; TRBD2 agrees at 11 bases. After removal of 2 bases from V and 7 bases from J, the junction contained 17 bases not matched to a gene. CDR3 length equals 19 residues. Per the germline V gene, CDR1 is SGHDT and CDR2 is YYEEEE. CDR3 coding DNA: TGTGCCAGCAGCTTAGCCGGGACTAGCGGAATTATACCGGGTAATGAGCAGTTCTTC. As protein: CASSLAGTSGIIPGNEQFF.

The CDR3 DNA sequence: TGTGCCAGCAGCGGTGGCGCCTATAGCAATCAGCCCCAGCATTTT. It encodes CASSGGAYSNQPQHF. This chain joins TRBV9 and TRBJ1-5; no firm D call. V lost 3 bases and J lost 0, with 10 bases in between. CDR1 is SGDLS, CDR2 YYNGEE, per germline. The CDR3 extends over 15 amino acids.